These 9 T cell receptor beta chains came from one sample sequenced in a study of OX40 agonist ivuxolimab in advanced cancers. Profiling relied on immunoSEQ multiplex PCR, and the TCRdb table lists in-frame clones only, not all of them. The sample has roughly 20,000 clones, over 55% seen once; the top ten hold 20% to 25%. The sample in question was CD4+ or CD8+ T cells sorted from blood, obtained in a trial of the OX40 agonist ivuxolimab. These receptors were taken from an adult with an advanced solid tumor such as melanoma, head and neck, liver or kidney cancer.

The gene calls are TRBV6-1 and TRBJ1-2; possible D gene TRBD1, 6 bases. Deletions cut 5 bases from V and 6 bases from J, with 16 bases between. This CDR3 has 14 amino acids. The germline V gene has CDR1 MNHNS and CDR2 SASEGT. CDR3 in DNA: TGTGCCAGCAGTAACCCGGGGGGCGCGAATGGCTACACCTTC. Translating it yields CASSNPGGANGYTF.

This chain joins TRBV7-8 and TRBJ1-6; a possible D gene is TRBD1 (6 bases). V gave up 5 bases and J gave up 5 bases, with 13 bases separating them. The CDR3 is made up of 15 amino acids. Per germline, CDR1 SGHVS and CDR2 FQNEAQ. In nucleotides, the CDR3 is TGTGCCAGCAGCCCCATAGGACAGAATAATTCACCCCTCCACTTT. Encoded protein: CASSPIGQNNSPLHF.

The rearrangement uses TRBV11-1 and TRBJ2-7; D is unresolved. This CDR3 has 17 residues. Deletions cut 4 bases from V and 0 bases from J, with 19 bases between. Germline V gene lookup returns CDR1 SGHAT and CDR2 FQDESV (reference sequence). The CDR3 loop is CASSSTQSQIPSYEQYF. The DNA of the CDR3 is TGTGCCAGCAGCTCAACGCAGAGTCAAATTCCCTCCTACGAGCAGTACTTC.

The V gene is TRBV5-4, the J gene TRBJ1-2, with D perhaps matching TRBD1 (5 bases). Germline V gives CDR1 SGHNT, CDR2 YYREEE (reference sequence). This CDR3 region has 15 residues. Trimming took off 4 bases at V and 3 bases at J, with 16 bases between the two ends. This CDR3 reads CASSQYGLQDYGYTF. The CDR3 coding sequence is TGTGCCAGCAGCCAATACGGCCTACAGGACTATGGCTACACCTTC.

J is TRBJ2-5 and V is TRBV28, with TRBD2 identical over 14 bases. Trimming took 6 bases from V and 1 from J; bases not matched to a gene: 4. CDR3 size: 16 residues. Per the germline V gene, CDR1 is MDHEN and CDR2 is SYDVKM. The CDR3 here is CASRPTSGGVQETQYF. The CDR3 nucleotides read TGTGCCAGCAGGCCGACTAGCGGGGGGGTCCAAGAGACCCAGTACTTC.

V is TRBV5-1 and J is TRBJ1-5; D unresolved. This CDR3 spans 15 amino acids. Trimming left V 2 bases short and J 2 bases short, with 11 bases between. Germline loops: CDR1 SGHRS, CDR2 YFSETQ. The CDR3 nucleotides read TGCGCCAGCAGCTTTGCCTCAAACCGCAATCAGCCCCAGCATTTT. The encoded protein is CASSFASNRNQPQHF.

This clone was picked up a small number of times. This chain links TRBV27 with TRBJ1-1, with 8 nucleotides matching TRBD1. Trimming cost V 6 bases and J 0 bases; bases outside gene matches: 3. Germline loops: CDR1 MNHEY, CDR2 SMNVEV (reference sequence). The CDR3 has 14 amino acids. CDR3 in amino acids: CASRRQGLNTEAFF. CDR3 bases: TGTGCCAGCAGAAGACAGGGGCTGAACACTGAAGCTTTCTTT.

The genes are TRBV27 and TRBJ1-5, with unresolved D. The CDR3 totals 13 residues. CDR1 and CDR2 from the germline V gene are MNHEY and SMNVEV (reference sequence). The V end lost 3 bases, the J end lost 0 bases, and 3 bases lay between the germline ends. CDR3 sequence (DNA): TGTGCCAGCAGTTTGTCTAGCAATCAGCCCCAGCATTTT. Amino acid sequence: CASSLSSNQPQHF.

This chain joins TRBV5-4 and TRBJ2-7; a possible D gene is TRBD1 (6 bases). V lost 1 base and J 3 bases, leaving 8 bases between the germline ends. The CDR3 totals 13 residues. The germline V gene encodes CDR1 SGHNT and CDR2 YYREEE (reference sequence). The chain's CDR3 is CASSLTGRYEQYF. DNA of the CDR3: TGTGCCAGCAGCTTGACAGGGCGCTACGAGCAGTACTTC.